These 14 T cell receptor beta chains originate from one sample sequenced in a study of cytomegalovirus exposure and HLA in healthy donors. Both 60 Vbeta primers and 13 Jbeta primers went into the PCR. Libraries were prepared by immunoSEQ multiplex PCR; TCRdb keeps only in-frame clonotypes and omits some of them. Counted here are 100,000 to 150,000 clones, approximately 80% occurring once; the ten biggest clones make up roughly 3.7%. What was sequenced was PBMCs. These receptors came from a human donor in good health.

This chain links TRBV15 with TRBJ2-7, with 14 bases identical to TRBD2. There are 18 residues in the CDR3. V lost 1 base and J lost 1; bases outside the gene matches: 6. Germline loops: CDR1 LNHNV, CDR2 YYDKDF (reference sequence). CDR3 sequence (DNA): TGTGCCACCAGCAGAGTCCCGACTAGCGGGAGGGAGTCCTACGAGCAGTACTTC. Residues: CATSRVPTSGRESYEQYF.

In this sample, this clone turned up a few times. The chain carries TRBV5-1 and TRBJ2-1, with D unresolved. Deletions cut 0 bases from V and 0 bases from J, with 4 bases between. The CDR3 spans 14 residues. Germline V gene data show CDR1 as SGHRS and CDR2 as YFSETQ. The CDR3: CASSLDSSYNEQFF. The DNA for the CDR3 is TGCGCCAGCAGCTTGGACAGCTCCTACAATGAGCAGTTCTTC.

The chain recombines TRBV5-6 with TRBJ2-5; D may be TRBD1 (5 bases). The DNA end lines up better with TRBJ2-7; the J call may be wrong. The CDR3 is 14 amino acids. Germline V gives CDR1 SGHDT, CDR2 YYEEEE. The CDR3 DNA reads TGTGCCAGCAGCTTGGGGGGCGGCTCCTACGAGCAGTACTTC. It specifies CASSLGGGSYEQYF.

The CDR3 bases are TGTGCCTGGGCCTCCGACGGGGGGGTAGATTCACCCCTCCACTTT. It encodes CAWASDGGVDSPLHF. V and J are TRBV30 and TRBJ1-6; D might be TRBD1 (5 bases). The ends were cut back, 5 bases at V and 8 bases at J, with 19 bases in the middle. The CDR3 sequence is 15 residues long. Germline CDR1 reads GTSNPN; CDR2 reads SVGIG (reference sequence).

The CDR3 DNA follows: TGTGCCAGCAGTTACTCGAACGCGGCAGCCAAAAACATTCAGTACTTC. Protein: CASSYSNAAAKNIQYF. V gene TRBV6-5 combines with J gene TRBJ2-4; D unresolved. The germline V gene has CDR1 MNHEY and CDR2 SVGAGI. This CDR3 is 16 amino acids long. Deletions cut 0 bases from V and 0 bases from J, with 9 bases between.

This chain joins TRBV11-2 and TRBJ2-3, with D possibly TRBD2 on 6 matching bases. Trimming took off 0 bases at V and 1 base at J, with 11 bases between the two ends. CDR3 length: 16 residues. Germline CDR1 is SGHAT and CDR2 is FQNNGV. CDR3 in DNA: TGTGCCAGCAGCTTAGAAAGGGGACTCGGCACAGATACGCAGTATTTT. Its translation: CASSLERGLGTDTQYF.

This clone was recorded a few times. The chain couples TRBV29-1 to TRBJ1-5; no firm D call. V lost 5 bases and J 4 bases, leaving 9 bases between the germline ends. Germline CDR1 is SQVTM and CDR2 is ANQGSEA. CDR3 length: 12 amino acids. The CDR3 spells CSVLDGNQPQHF. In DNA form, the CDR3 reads TGCAGCGTTCTAGACGGAAATCAGCCCCAGCATTTT.

In DNA form, the CDR3 reads TGTGCCAGCAGCCCACGGCCTAGATCGCACGAGCAGTACTTC. Protein: CASSPRPRSHEQYF. V and J are TRBV6-5 and TRBJ2-7; D not certain. Trimming shortened V by 6 bases and J by 5 bases, and 17 bases separated the two germline ends. The germline V gene has CDR1 MNHEY and CDR2 SVGAGI. This CDR3 comprises 14 residues.

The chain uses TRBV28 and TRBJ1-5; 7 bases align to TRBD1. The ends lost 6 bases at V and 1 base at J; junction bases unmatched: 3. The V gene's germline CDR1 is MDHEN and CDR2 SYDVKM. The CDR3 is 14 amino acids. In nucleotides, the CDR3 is TGTGCCAGCAGCCTGACAGGGAGCAATCAGCCCCAGCATTTT. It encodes CASSLTGSNQPQHF.

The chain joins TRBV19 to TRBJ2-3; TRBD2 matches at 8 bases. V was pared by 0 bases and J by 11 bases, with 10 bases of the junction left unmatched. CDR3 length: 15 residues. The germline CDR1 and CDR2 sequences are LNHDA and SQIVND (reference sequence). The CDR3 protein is CASSIDSGLARWQYF. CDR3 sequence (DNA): TGTGCCAGTAGTATAGACTCTGGACTAGCCCGATGGCAGTATTTT.

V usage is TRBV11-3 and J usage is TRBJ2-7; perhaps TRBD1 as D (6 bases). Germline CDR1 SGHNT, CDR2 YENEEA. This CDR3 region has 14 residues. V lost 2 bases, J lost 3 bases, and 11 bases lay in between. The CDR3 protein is CASSLIRGGYEQYF. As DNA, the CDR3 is TGTGCCAGCAGCTTAATAAGAGGGGGCTACGAGCAGTACTTC.

This CDR3 reads CASSIDAGGYNEQFF. The CDR3 DNA reads TGTGCCAGTAGTATAGATGCGGGAGGGTACAATGAGCAGTTCTTC. The V call is TRBV19, the J call TRBJ2-1, with 9 bases lining up with TRBD2. CDR3 size: 15 residues. V shed 0 bases and J 4 bases; nucleotides not matched to a gene: 1. Germline V lookup: CDR1 LNHDA, CDR2 SQIVND (reference sequence).

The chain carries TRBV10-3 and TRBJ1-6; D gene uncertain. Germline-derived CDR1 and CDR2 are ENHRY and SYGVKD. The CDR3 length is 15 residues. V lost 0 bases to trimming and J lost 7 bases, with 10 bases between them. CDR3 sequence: CAISESTGGNSPLHF. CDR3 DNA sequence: TGTGCCATCAGTGAGTCGACGGGTGGAAATTCACCCCTCCACTTT.

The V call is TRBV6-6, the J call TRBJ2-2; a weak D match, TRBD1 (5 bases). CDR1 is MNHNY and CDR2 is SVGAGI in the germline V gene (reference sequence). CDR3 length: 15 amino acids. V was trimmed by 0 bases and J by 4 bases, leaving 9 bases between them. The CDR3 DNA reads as TGTGCCAGCAGTTACTCGCAGGGTGGCACCGGGGAGCTGTTTTTT. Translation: CASSYSQGGTGELFF.